These 23 T cell receptor beta chains were sequenced from one sample in a study of molecular identifiers for immune sequencing clone quantification. TCRdb reanalysed the PCR reads using MiXCR and keeps one entry per CDR3 protein. Among approximately 93,000 distinct CDR3 sequences listed, approximately 25% were seen once. Sequencing was carried out using naive CD8+ T cells from blood, with Jurkat cell RNA spiked in. The subset here: FACS-sorted CD8+CD4-CCR7+CD45RA+ naive T cells. These TCRs come from a human donor in good health. Some libraries in this study had Jurkat cell RNA spiked in.

The V call is TRBV18, the J call TRBJ2-3; TRBD1 aligns across 8 bases. The germline gives CDR1 KGHSH, CDR2 LQKENI. Losses at the gene ends were 2 bases for V and 3 bases for J; bases not matched to a gene: 7. This CDR3 comprises 16 residues. CDR3 sequence: CASSPVGDRKTDTQYF. DNA of the CDR3: TGTGCCAGCTCACCAGTCGGGGACAGGAAAACAGATACGCAGTATTTT.

V and J are TRBV12-3 or TRBV12-4 and TRBJ2-7; D uncertain. This CDR3 has 12 amino acids. V lost 4 bases to trimming and J lost 7 bases, with 11 bases between them. CDR3 amino acids: CASSSTRMEQYF. The CDR3 region has the DNA TGTGCCAGCAGTTCGACGAGGATGGAGCAGTACTTC.

V is TRBV18 and J is TRBJ1-6, with D maybe TRBD1 (5 bases). The CDR3 sequence is 17 residues long. V was pared by 0 bases and J by 9 bases, with 18 bases between. Germline CDR1 is KGHSH and CDR2 is LQKENI. The CDR3 DNA follows: TGTGCCAGCTCACCACCGCCAGGGACGGGCATTGGTTCACCCCTCCACTTT. Translated: CASSPPPGTGIGSPLHF.

The chain is built from TRBV18 and TRBJ2-5; D gene ambiguous. This CDR3 has 17 residues. V lost 0 bases, J lost 2 bases, and 16 bases lay in between. The germline V gene encodes CDR1 KGHSH and CDR2 LQKENI. CDR3 DNA: TGTGCCAGCTCACCACCGTCGGTACCCGTTGAACAAGAGACCCAGTACTTC. Protein: CASSPPSVPVEQETQYF.

The chain links TRBV14 to TRBJ2-5, with D perhaps assigned TRBD1 or TRBD2 (6 bases each). V was clipped by 3 bases and J by 6 bases, with 20 bases between them. This CDR3 region has 16 residues. Germline CDR1 reads SGHDN; CDR2 reads FVKESK. The CDR3 protein is CASSHTRRQEGKTQYF. The CDR3 nucleotides are TGTGCCAGCAGCCATACCCGGAGACAGGAGGGGAAGACCCAGTACTTC.

The chain uses TRBV20-1 and TRBJ1-5; D possibly corresponds to TRBD1 (5 bases). Trimming stripped 1 base from V and 8 bases from J, with 21 bases between. Looked up from germline, CDR1 is DFQATT and CDR2 is SNEGSKA (reference sequence). The CDR3 has 16 amino acids. In DNA, the CDR3 is TGCAGTGCTAGAGGGATGAAGGGGTCCGTTCGGGAGCCCCAGCATTTT. Translated, it gives CSARGMKGSVREPQHF.

In this sample, this clonotype turned up a few times. This chain uses TRBV11-3 with TRBJ2-1; 9 nucleotides match TRBD1. Germline V gene data show CDR1 as SGHNT and CDR2 as YENEEA. The ends lost 4 bases at V and 3 bases at J; junction bases unmatched: 4. This CDR3 is 15 amino acids long. The CDR3 region is CASSSGTGFYNEQFF. The CDR3 DNA reads TGTGCCAGCAGCTCCGGGACAGGGTTCTACAATGAGCAGTTCTTC. The variable domain in full, with the rest retrieved from reference TRBV11-3 and TRBJ2-1, is EAGVVQSPRYKIIEKKQPVAFWCNPISGHNTLYWYLQNLGQGPELLIRYENEEAVDDSQLPKDRFSAERLKGVDSTLKIQPAELGDSAVYLCASSSGTGFYNEQFFGPGTRLTVL.

The chain's CDR3 is CASSQDPYGANVLTF. The CDR3 DNA is TGCGCCAGCAGCCAAGACCCCTACGGGGCCAACGTCCTGACTTTC. This chain uses TRBV4-1 with TRBJ2-6; D gene uncertain. Trimming stripped 0 bases from V and 4 bases from J, with 7 bases between. The CDR3 totals 15 residues. Germline-derived CDR1 and CDR2 are MGHRA and YSYEKL.

This chain connects TRBV12-3 or TRBV12-4 to TRBJ1-1; D is uncertain. Trimming removed 6 bases at V and 7 bases at J, with 12 bases between. CDR3 length: 12 residues. CDR3 in amino acids: CASSSLDGEAFF. CDR3 nucleotides: TGTGCCAGCAGCTCCTTGGACGGTGAAGCTTTCTTT.

Points on this clonotype: A much larger clone differs by one base, so this may be a read error. This chain links TRBV29-1 with TRBJ2-7; 15 nucleotides match TRBD2. J gave up 6 bases and V 6 bases, and 9 bases lay outside the gene matches. The V gene's germline CDR1 is SQVTM and CDR2 ANQGSEA. The CDR3 sequence is 15 residues long. DNA for the CDR3: TGCAGCGTATTGGGACTAGCGGGAGGAAGAGGCGAGCAGTACTTC. The encoded protein is CSVLGLAGGRGEQYF.

Regarding this clonotype: This may be a read error, as it is one base from a much larger clone. The V call is TRBV20-1, the J call TRBJ2-3; 9 bases fit TRBD2. Germline assignment: CDR1 DFQATT and CDR2 SNEGSKA (reference sequence). The CDR3 length is 14 residues. In nucleotides, the CDR3 is TGCAGTGCCCGATCTAGCGGGGCAGGAGATAAGCAGTATTTT. Translated: CSARSSGAGDKQYF.

The chain uses TRBV28 and TRBJ2-1, with 9 nucleotides matching TRBD1. The CDR3 contains 17 residues. Germline CDR1 and CDR2: MDHEN and SYDVKM. J was trimmed by 2 bases and V by 5 bases; bases with no gene match: 10. CDR3 protein: CASSQSNRDRAYNEQFF. CDR3 DNA sequence: TGTGCCAGCAGTCAATCGAACCGGGACAGGGCCTACAATGAGCAGTTCTTC.

This sequence joins TRBV6-2 or TRBV6-3 and TRBJ2-7; D tentatively reads TRBD1 or TRBD2 (5 bases each). Germline V gives CDR1 MNHEY, CDR2 SVGEGT. V was cut by 5 bases and J by 3 bases, with 17 bases left in between. The length of the CDR3 is 15 residues. This CDR3 reads CASSMPGPTCYEQYF. The CDR3 nucleotides are TGTGCCAGCAGTATGCCGGGACCGACATGCTACGAGCAGTACTTC.

This clonotype was detected a few times. A read error may explain this, as a much larger clone is one base away. The gene calls are TRBV4-1 and TRBJ2-5; TRBD2 is a possible D gene (5 bases). The CDR3 has 17 amino acids. Germline V gene data show CDR1 as MGHRA and CDR2 as YSYEKL. The CDR3 spells CASSQETPAALQATQYF. As DNA, the CDR3 is TGCGCCAGCAGCCAAGAGACTCCAGCGGCCCTCCAAGCGACCCAGTACTTC.

The rearrangement joins TRBV6-2 or TRBV6-3 to TRBJ2-2; a possible D gene is TRBD2 (5 bases). V was clipped by 2 bases and J by 6 bases, with 28 bases between them. This CDR3 is 20 amino acids long. Germline V CDR1 and CDR2: MNHEY, SVGEGT. The CDR3 sequence: CASSYIREIGIPAWSGELFF. The CDR3 DNA is TGTGCCAGCAGTTACATAAGGGAGATCGGGATCCCAGCCTGGTCCGGGGAGCTGTTTTTT.

This clonotype was observed many times. This chain connects TRBV30 to TRBJ2-4; the D gene is possibly TRBD1 (6 bases). CDR1 GTSNPN and CDR2 SVGIG come from the germline V gene (reference sequence). V dropped 2 bases and J dropped 8 bases, with 16 bases sitting between them. The CDR3 has 14 residues. CDR3 coding DNA: TGTGCCTGGAGTATCGTCAGGGGATCGGACATTCAGTACTTC. Translated, it gives CAWSIVRGSDIQYF.

About this clonotype: A much larger clone differs by one base, so this may be a read error. The rearrangement uses TRBV6-2 or TRBV6-3 and TRBJ2-7, with D possibly being TRBD1 or TRBD2 (5 bases each). There are 15 residues in the CDR3. The germline gives CDR1 MNHEY, CDR2 SVGEGT. Trimming removed 2 bases from V and 0 bases from J, with 11 bases in between. The CDR3 DNA follows: TGTGCCAGCAGTTACCTCCGGGACGGCTCCTACGAGCAGTACTTC. Amino acids: CASSYLRDGSYEQYF.

This clonotype was recorded many times. J is TRBJ2-3 and V is TRBV9; TRBD1 is a possible D gene (6 bases). Trimming took off 3 bases at V and 0 bases at J, with 14 bases between the two ends. Germline-derived CDR1 and CDR2 are SGDLS and YYNGEE. The CDR3 length is 16 residues. CDR3 coding DNA: TGTGCCAGCAGCGCCAGGGACACCTCTAGCACAGATACGCAGTATTTT. Translated: CASSARDTSSTDTQYF. Looking up the rest from reference TRBV9 and TRBJ2-3 gives the full variable domain: DSGVTQTPKHLITATGQRVTLRCSPRSGDLSVYWYQQSLDQGLQFLIQYYNGEERAKGNILERFSAQQFPDLHSELNLSSLELGDSALYFCASSARDTSSTDTQYFGPGTRLTVL.

To note about this clonotype: Since a much larger clone is just one base distant, this may be a read error. V and J are TRBV27 and TRBJ2-3; D is perhaps TRBD1 (7 bases). CDR3 length equals 16 residues. CDR1 and CDR2 (germline): MNHEY, SMNVEV (reference sequence). V was clipped by 4 bases and J by 2 bases, with 16 bases between them. The CDR3 DNA reads as TGTGCCAGCAGTTATTTTGGAGGGGGCAACACAGATACGCAGTATTTT. It specifies CASSYFGGGNTDTQYF.

In regard to this clonotype: This may be a read error: a much more frequent sequence differs by one nucleotide. The genes are TRBV12-3 or TRBV12-4 and TRBJ2-2; maybe TRBD2 (5 bases). The CDR3 length is 11 residues. In DNA, the CDR3 is TGTGCCAGCAGATTGACCGGGAAGCTGTTTTTT. Translating it yields CASRLTGKLFF.

This clonotype was counted many times. This chain connects TRBV12-3 or TRBV12-4 to TRBJ1-1, with 9 nucleotides matching TRBD1. The CDR3 runs to 12 residues. J was trimmed by 8 bases and V by 5 bases; bases with no gene match: 3. The CDR3 loop is CASSPGTGEAFF. The CDR3 region has the DNA TGTGCCAGCAGTCCCGGGACAGGGGAAGCTTTCTTT.

This clonotype was observed a few times. The J gene is TRBJ2-7, the V gene TRBV11-2; 7 bases are a match to TRBD1. J lost 7 bases, V lost 2 bases, and 23 bases had no gene match. Looked up from germline, CDR1 is SGHAT and CDR2 is FQNNGV. This CDR3 is built from 19 residues. The CDR3 region has the DNA TGTGCCAGCAGCTTAAACGCATTTCTACGGGACAGCTGGGACCGAGAGCAGTACTTC. It encodes CASSLNAFLRDSWDREQYF. Together with reference TRBV11-2 and TRBJ2-7, the CDR3 gives the full variable domain: EAGVAQSPRYKIIEKRQSVAFWCNPISGHATLYWYQQILGQGPKLLIQFQNNGVVDDSQLPKDRFSAERLKGVDSTLKIQPAKLEDSAVYLCASSLNAFLRDSWDREQYFGPGTRLTVT.

This clonotype appeared once. This may be a read error, as it is one base from a much larger clone. V gene TRBV12-5 combines with J gene TRBJ2-3; a possible D gene is TRBD2 (7 bases). V was pared by 0 bases and J by 4 bases, with 20 bases between. Germline CDR1 and CDR2: LGHNT and FRNRAP. The CDR3 has 18 amino acids. CDR3 protein: CASGLVQRSGGLADTQYF. The CDR3 nucleotides are TGTGCTAGTGGTTTGGTACAACGTTCGGGGGGCCTCGCAGATACGCAGTATTTT.